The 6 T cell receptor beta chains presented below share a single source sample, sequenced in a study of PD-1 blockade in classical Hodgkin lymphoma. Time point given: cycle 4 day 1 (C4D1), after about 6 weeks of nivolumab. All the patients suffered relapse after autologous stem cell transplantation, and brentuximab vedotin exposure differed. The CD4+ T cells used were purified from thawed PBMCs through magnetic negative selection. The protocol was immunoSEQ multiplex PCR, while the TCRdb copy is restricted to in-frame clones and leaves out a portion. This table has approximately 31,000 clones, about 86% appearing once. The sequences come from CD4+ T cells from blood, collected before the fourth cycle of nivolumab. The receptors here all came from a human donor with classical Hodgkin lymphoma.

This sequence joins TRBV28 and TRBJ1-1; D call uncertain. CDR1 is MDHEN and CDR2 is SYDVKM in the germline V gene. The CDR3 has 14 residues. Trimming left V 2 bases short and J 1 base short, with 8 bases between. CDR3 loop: CASSLIRENTEAFF. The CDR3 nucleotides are TGTGCCAGCAGTTTAATAAGGGAGAACACTGAAGCTTTCTTT.

CDR3 sequence reads: CASSHFRDRVADTQYF. CDR3 DNA: TGCGCCAGCAGCCATTTCCGGGACAGGGTGGCAGATACGCAGTATTTT. The rearrangement links TRBV4-3 to TRBJ2-3, with TRBD1 identical over 9 bases. V gave up 3 bases and J gave up 4 bases; unmatched junction bases: 8. The CDR3 length is 16 residues. The germline V gene encodes CDR1 LGHNA and CDR2 YSLEER.

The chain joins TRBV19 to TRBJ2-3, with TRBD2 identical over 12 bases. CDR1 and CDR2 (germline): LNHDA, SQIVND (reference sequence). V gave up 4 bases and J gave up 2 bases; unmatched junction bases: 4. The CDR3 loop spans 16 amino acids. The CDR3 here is CASSKRLAGATDTQYF. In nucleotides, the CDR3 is TGTGCCAGTAGTAAAAGACTAGCGGGAGCCACAGATACGCAGTATTTT.

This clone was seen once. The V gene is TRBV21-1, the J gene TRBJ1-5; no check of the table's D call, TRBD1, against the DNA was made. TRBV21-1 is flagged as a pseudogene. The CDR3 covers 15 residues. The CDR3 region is CASSKAGVWDQPQHF. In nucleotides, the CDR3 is TGTGCCAGCAGCAAAGCAGGGGTTTGGGATCAGCCCCAGCATTTT.

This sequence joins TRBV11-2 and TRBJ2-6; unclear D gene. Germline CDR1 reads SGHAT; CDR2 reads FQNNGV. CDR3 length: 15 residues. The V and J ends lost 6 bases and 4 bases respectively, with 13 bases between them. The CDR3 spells CASRDLRRGANVLTF. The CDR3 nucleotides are TGTGCCAGCAGGGACCTCAGACGGGGGGCCAACGTCCTGACTTTC.

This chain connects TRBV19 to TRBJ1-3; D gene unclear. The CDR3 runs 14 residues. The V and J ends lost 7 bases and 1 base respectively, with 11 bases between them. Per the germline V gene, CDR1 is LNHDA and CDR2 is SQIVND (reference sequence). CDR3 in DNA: TGTGCCAGTACTTTAGATGAATCTGGAAACACCATATATTTT. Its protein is CASTLDESGNTIYF.